This entry lists 28 T cell receptor beta chains sequenced from one sample in a study of T cell clonotyping in hematopoietic cell transplantation. Generated by immunoSEQ multiplex PCR, the TCRdb table keeps only in-frame clones and is missing some. The sample has fewer than 25,000 clones, roughly 84% seen once. Sample: peripheral blood mononuclear cells. These receptors came from a man between 60 and 75 years old in good health. Some clones in this sample may be carry-over from other donors' samples.

The V gene is TRBV2, the J gene TRBJ1-1; D is undetermined. V lost 4 bases to trimming and J lost 7 bases, with 16 bases between them. Looked up from germline, CDR1 is SNHLY and CDR2 is FYNNEI. This CDR3 comprises 14 residues. This CDR3 is CASSGPERSLEAFF. As DNA, the CDR3 is TGTGCCAGCAGTGGGCCAGAAAGAAGCCTTGAAGCTTTCTTT.

This chain joins TRBV5-4 and TRBJ2-6, with 8 bases matching TRBD2. Looked up from germline, CDR1 is SGHNT and CDR2 is YYREEE (reference sequence). Trimming at V came to 4 bases and at J to 0 bases, leaving 15 bases not matched to a gene. The CDR3 is 20 residues long. CDR3 in amino acids: CASSAGGPGADFSGANVLTF. The CDR3 bases are TGTGCCAGCAGCGCGGGGGGCCCCGGGGCAGATTTCTCTGGGGCCAACGTCCTGACTTTC. Using reference TRBV5-4 and TRBJ2-6 for the parts outside the CDR3, the full variable domain is ETGVTQSPTHLIKTRGQQVTLRCSSQSGHNTVSWYQQALGQGPQFIFQYYREEENGRGNFPPRFSGLQFPNYSSELNVNALELDDSALYLCASSAGGPGADFSGANVLTFGAGSRLTVL.

The chain combines TRBV15 with TRBJ1-2; TRBD1 matches at 9 bases. The CDR3 spans 16 residues. The germline CDR1 and CDR2 sequences are LNHNV and YYDKDF (reference sequence). V shed 3 bases and J 1 base; nucleotides not matched to a gene: 6. As DNA, the CDR3 is TGTGCCACCAGCAGGGCTGGACAGGGGCTTAACTATGGCTACACCTTC. Its translation is CATSRAGQGLNYGYTF.

This chain links TRBV5-1 with TRBJ2-7; 10 bases agree with TRBD1. The germline CDR1 and CDR2 sequences are SGHRS and YFSETQ. V shed 4 bases and J 7 bases; nucleotides not matched to a gene: 5. The CDR3 is made up of 13 amino acids. The DNA for the CDR3 is TGCGCCAGCAGCGACAGGGGGCCTAGAGAGCAGTACTTC. Its protein product is CASSDRGPREQYF.

The chain carries TRBV10-3 and TRBJ2-5; 8 bases match TRBD1. Germline-derived CDR1 and CDR2 are ENHRY and SYGVKD. After removal of 5 bases from V and 3 bases from J, the junction contained 8 bases not matched to a gene. This CDR3 is built from 15 residues. The CDR3 loop is CAISPTGQGKETQYF. The CDR3 DNA follows: TGTGCCATCAGTCCAACCGGACAGGGAAAAGAGACCCAGTACTTC.

This clone was counted once. The gene calls are TRBV19 and TRBJ1-5; a weak D match, TRBD1 (5 bases). V lost 8 bases to trimming and J lost 2 bases, with 16 bases between them. The CDR3 is made up of 15 amino acids. Germline V gene data show CDR1 as LNHDA and CDR2 as SQIVND (reference sequence). CDR3 sequence (DNA): TGTGCCAGTGGTCCGGGGGAATCTGGCAATCAGCCCCAGCATTTT. Translation gives CASGPGESGNQPQHF.

The J gene is TRBJ2-1, the V gene TRBV6-5, with TRBD2 identical over 9 bases. This CDR3 comprises 15 residues. Germline CDR1 and CDR2: MNHEY and SVGAGI. The trim removed 6 bases at V and 1 base at J, leaving 4 bases unmatched. The CDR3 DNA is TGTGCCAGCAGGGGACTAGCTCGTTCCTACAATGAGCAGTTCTTC. As protein: CASRGLARSYNEQFF.

The chain is built from TRBV11-2 and TRBJ2-7, with D perhaps assigned TRBD1 or TRBD2 (6 bases each). V was clipped by 4 bases and J by 0 bases, with 16 bases between them. The germline V gene encodes CDR1 SGHAT and CDR2 FQNNGV. The CDR3 has 16 residues. This CDR3 reads CASSSLGGRSSYEQYF. The CDR3 region has the DNA TGTGCCAGCAGCTCACTGGGGGGCAGAAGCTCCTACGAGCAGTACTTC.

The CDR3 sequence is CASSLTLRAENTEAFF. In DNA form, the CDR3 reads TGCGCCAGCAGCTTGACCCTCCGGGCAGAGAACACTGAAGCTTTCTTT. This chain connects TRBV5-1 to TRBJ1-1; D remains ambiguous. Germline assignment: CDR1 SGHRS and CDR2 YFSETQ. V was trimmed by 1 base and J by 1 base, leaving 14 bases between them. This CDR3 has 16 amino acids.

The chain couples TRBV9 to TRBJ1-4; D unresolved. Trimming shortened V by 5 bases and J by 8 bases, and 19 bases separated the two germline ends. CDR3 length: 15 amino acids. Germline values: CDR1 SGDLS, CDR2 YYNGEE. CDR3 sequence (DNA): TGTGCCAGCAGAAAAATGGGGAGGAAAATGGAAAAACTGTTTTTT. Protein sequence: CASRKMGRKMEKLFF.

CDR3 residues: CASSPWTDGSNQPQHF. DNA for the CDR3: TGTGCCAGCAGCCCGTGGACAGACGGGTCCAATCAGCCCCAGCATTTT. The gene calls are TRBV5-6 and TRBJ1-5; the D gene is possibly TRBD1 (6 bases). The length of the CDR3 is 16 residues. The V and J ends lost 4 bases and 3 bases respectively, with 17 bases between them. Germline V gene data show CDR1 as SGHDT and CDR2 as YYEEEE.

This clone has more than one count but fewer than ten. The CDR3 region has the DNA TGCGCCAGCAGCCAAGTGGGACAGCCGTGGGGCTACACCTTC. As protein: CASSQVGQPWGYTF. The V gene is TRBV4-1, the J gene TRBJ1-2; TRBD1 matches 7 bases. The CDR3 covers 14 residues. Per germline, CDR1 MGHRA and CDR2 YSYEKL. J gave up 8 bases and V 1 base, and 7 bases lay outside the gene matches.

J is TRBJ1-5 and V is TRBV2; tentative D call: TRBD1 (5 bases). The CDR3 is 14 amino acids. The V and J ends lost 5 bases and 3 bases respectively, with 11 bases between them. Germline-derived CDR1 and CDR2 are SNHLY and FYNNEI. In DNA form, the CDR3 reads TGTGCCAGCAGTACGGACGGACACAATCAGCCCCAGCATTTT. It codes for CASSTDGHNQPQHF.

The chain carries TRBV7-3 and TRBJ2-7; D perhaps matches TRBD2 (5 bases). Germline V lookup: CDR1 SGHTA, CDR2 FQGTGA. The V end was cut by 2 bases, the J end by 2 bases, with 13 bases between. This CDR3 region has 15 residues. DNA for the CDR3: TGTGCCAGCAGCTTAGGAGGCGGCACCCCCTACGAGCAGTACTTC. Translated: CASSLGGGTPYEQYF.

The rearrangement joins TRBV5-6 to TRBJ1-3; D ambiguous. This CDR3 has 15 residues. Trimming cost V 0 bases and J 0 bases, with 7 bases left between them. Germline values: CDR1 SGHDT, CDR2 YYEEEE. The CDR3 reads CASSLVSSSGNTIYF. CDR3 DNA: TGTGCCAGCAGCTTGGTGAGTTCCTCTGGAAACACCATATATTTT.

This chain connects TRBV10-2 to TRBJ2-7, with D possibly called TRBD1 or TRBD2 (5 bases each). The CDR3 is made up of 14 amino acids. Trimming took off 0 bases at V and 3 bases at J, with 9 bases between the two ends. In germline, CDR1 is WSHSY, CDR2 SAAADI. The CDR3 nucleotides are TGCGCCAGCAGTGAGTCTCCGGGGCTCTACGAGCAGTACTTC. This gives the protein CASSESPGLYEQYF.

This clone has only a few counts. V and J are TRBV6-5 and TRBJ1-2; D remains ambiguous. The CDR3 contains 14 residues. Trimming shortened V by 4 bases and J by 0 bases, and 9 bases separated the two germline ends. Germline lookup yields CDR1 MNHEY and CDR2 SVGAGI. CDR3 protein: CASSLEPSNYGYTF. Here the CDR3 DNA reads TGTGCCAGCAGTTTGGAACCTTCTAACTATGGCTACACCTTC.

The chain employs TRBV2 and TRBJ2-5; 10 bases line up with TRBD2. Near its end, the DNA agrees better with TRBJ2-7, so the J call may be wrong. Per germline, CDR1 SNHLY and CDR2 FYNNEI. This CDR3 is 16 amino acids long. CDR3 amino acids: CASSVWASGSSYEQYF. CDR3 coding DNA: TGTGCCAGCAGCGTCTGGGCTAGCGGGAGCTCCTACGAGCAGTACTTC.

CDR3 nucleotides: TGTGCCAGCAGCTACCGGGGGGCTCGGAACAATGAGCAGTTCTTC. It is translated as CASSYRGARNNEQFF. The chain has TRBV5-6 and TRBJ2-1; tentatively, D is TRBD2 (7 bases). V was trimmed by 3 bases and J by 5 bases, leaving 15 bases between them. CDR1 and CDR2 (germline): SGHDT, YYEEEE. CDR3 length equals 15 residues. Full variable domain (missing parts from reference TRBV5-6 and TRBJ2-1): DAGVTQSPTHLIKTRGQQVTLRCSPKSGHDTVSWYQQALGQGPQFIFQYYEEEERQRGNFPDRFSGHQFPNYSSELNVNALLLGDSALYLCASSYRGARNNEQFFGPGTRLTVL.

V usage is TRBV6-5 and J usage is TRBJ1-5, with 8 bases identical to TRBD1. The CDR3 runs 13 residues. CDR1 and CDR2 from the germline V gene are MNHEY and SVGAGI. V shed 6 bases and J 5 bases; nucleotides not matched to a gene: 3. The CDR3 DNA is TGTGCCAGCAGAATACAGGGGGATCAGCCCCAGCATTTT. Protein sequence: CASRIQGDQPQHF.

This clone is medium-sized by share. This chain uses TRBV10-3 with TRBJ1-5; D unresolved. There are 14 residues in the CDR3. CDR1 ENHRY and CDR2 SYGVKD come from the germline V gene. V gave up 6 bases and J gave up 3 bases, with 12 bases separating them. This CDR3 reads CAISPSQSNQPQHF. The CDR3 coding sequence is TGTGCCATCAGCCCGTCCCAATCCAATCAGCCCCAGCATTTT.

The CDR3 loop is CASSFRDRGLYEQYF. The DNA for the CDR3 is TGTGCCAGCAGTTTCCGGGACAGGGGTCTGTACGAGCAGTACTTC. V gene TRBV28 combines with J gene TRBJ2-7, with 10 bases identical to TRBD1. V shed 3 bases, J shed 4 bases, and the junction held 6 bases outside the gene matches. Germline loops: CDR1 MDHEN, CDR2 SYDVKM. The CDR3 extends over 15 amino acids.

This clone was found once. This sequence joins TRBV5-1 and TRBJ2-3; possible D gene TRBD2, 6 bases. This CDR3 is built from 14 residues. Germline V gene data show CDR1 as SGHRS and CDR2 as YFSETQ. V was cut by 4 bases and J by 3 bases, with 12 bases left in between. CDR3 residues: CASSPGEVTDTQYF. In nucleotides, the CDR3 is TGCGCCAGCAGCCCCGGGGAGGTGACAGATACGCAGTATTTT.

The chain joins TRBV5-1 to TRBJ1-4; D gene uncertain. V was pared by 4 bases and J by 5 bases, with 12 bases between. The germline CDR1 and CDR2 sequences are SGHRS and YFSETQ. The CDR3 contains 14 residues. CDR3: CASSAFRPNEKLFF. Written as DNA, the CDR3 is TGCGCCAGCAGCGCCTTTAGGCCCAATGAAAAACTGTTTTTT.

This rearrangement joins TRBV9 to TRBJ2-7; possibly TRBD1 or TRBD2 for D (6 bases each). Germline V lookup: CDR1 SGDLS, CDR2 YYNGEE. This CDR3 has 15 residues. Trimming removed 4 bases from V and 2 bases from J, with 16 bases in between. The DNA for the CDR3 is TGTGCCAGCAGCTTCGGGGGCCTACAACCCTACGAGCAGTACTTC. As protein: CASSFGGLQPYEQYF.

The chain carries TRBV27 and TRBJ2-1; TRBD2 aligns across 7 bases. The CDR3 has 15 amino acids. Losses at the gene ends were 3 bases for V and 2 bases for J; bases not matched to a gene: 4. Germline V gene lookup returns CDR1 MNHEY and CDR2 SMNVEV (reference sequence). CDR3 region: CASSLARETYNEQFF. In nucleotides, the CDR3 is TGTGCCAGCAGTTTGGCGCGGGAGACCTACAATGAGCAGTTCTTC.

The chain uses TRBV19 and TRBJ1-2; D ambiguous. CDR1 and CDR2 from the germline V gene are LNHDA and SQIVND (reference sequence). The CDR3 totals 14 residues. The V and J ends lost 5 bases and 6 bases respectively, with 16 bases between them. In nucleotides, the CDR3 is TGTGCCAGTAGTGTGTCAGCCCGCCTTGATGGCTACACCTTC. Amino acid sequence: CASSVSARLDGYTF.

This clone appeared once. This chain joins TRBV28 and TRBJ2-7; D unclear. The CDR3 has 15 residues. V lost 1 base and J lost 0, with 10 bases in between. From germline, CDR1 is MDHEN and CDR2 SYDVKM. CDR3 loop: CASSLSGPSSYEQYF. CDR3 in DNA: TGTGCCAGCAGTTTATCAGGACCCAGCTCCTACGAGCAGTACTTC.